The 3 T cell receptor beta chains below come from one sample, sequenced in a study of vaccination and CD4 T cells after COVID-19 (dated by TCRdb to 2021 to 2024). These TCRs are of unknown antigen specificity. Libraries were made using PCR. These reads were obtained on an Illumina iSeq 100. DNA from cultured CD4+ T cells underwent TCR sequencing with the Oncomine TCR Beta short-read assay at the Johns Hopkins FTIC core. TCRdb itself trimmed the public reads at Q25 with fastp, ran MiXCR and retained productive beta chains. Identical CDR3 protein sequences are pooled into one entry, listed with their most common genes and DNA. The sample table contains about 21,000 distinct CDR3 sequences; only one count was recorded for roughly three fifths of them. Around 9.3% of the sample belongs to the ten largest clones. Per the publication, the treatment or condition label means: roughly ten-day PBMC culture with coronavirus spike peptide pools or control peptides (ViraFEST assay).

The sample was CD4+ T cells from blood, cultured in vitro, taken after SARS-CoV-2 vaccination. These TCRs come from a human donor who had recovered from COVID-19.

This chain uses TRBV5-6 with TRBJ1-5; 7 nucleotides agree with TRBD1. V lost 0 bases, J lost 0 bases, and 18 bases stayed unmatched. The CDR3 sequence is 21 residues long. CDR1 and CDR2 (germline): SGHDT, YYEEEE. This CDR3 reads CASSLDRLGGQWTYSNQPQHF. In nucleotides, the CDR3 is TGTGCCAGCAGCTTGGACCGTCTTGGGGGACAGTGGACTTATAGCAATCAGCCCCAGCATTTT.

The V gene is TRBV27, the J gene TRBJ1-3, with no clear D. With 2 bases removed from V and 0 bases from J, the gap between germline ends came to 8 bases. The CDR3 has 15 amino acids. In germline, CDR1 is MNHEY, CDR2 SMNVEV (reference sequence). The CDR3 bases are TGTGCCAGCAGTTTACTGTTGAGCTCTGGAAACACCATATATTTT. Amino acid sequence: CASSLLLSSGNTIYF.

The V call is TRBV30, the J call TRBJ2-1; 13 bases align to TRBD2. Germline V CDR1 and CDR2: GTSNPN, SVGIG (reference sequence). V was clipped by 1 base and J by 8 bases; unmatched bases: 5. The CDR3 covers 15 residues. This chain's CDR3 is CAWSALAGGEDEQFF. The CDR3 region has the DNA TGTGCCTGGAGTGCACTAGCGGGGGGGGAAGATGAGCAGTTCTTC.